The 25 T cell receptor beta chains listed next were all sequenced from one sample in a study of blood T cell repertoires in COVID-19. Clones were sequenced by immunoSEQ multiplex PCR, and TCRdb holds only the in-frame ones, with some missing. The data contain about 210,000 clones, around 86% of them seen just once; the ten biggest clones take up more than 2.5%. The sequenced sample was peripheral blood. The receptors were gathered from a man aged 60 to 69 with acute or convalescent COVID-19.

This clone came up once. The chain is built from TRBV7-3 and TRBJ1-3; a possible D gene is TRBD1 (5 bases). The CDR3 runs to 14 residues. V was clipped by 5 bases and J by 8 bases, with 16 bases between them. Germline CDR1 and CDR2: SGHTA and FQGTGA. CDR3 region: CASSLGRGGDTIYF. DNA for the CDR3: TGTGCCAGCAGCCTGGGACGAGGAGGGGACACCATATATTTT.

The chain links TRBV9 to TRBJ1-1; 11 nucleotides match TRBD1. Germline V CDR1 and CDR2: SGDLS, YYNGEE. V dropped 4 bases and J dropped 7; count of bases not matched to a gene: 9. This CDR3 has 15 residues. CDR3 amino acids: CASSTGDRGVGEAFF. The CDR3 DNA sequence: TGTGCCAGCAGCACAGGGGACAGGGGGGTGGGTGAAGCTTTCTTT.

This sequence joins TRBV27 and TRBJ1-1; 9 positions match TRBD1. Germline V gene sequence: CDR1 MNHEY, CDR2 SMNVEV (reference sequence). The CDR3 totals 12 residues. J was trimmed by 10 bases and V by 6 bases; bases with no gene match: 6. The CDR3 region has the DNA TGTGCCAGCAGGGCCGGGACAGGGCGAGCTTTCTTT. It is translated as CASRAGTGRAFF.

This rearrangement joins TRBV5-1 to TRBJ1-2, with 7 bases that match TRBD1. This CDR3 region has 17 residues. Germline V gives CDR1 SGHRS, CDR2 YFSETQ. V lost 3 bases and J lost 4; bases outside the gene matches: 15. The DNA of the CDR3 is TGCGCCAGCAGCTCCGATACCGTACAGGGGTTCCGCTATGGCTACACCTTC. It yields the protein CASSSDTVQGFRYGYTF. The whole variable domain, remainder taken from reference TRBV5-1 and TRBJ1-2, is KAGVTQTPRYLIKTRGQQVTLSCSPISGHRSVSWYQQTPGQGLQFLFEYFSETQRNKGNFPGRFSGRQFSNSRSEMNVSTLELGDSALYLCASSSDTVQGFRYGYTFGSGTRLTVV.

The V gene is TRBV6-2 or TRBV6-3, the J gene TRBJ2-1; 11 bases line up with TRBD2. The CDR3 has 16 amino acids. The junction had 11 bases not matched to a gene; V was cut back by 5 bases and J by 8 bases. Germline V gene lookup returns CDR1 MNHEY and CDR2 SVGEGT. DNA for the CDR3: TGTGCCAGCAGTCCCAGACTAGCGGGGTATAGGGATGAGCAGTTCTTC. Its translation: CASSPRLAGYRDEQFF.

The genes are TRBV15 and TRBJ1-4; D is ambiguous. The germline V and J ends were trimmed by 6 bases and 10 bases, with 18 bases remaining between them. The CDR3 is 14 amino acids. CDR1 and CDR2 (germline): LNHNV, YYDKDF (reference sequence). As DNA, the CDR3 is TGTGCCACCAGGCAGCAGGAGGACTTCCGAAAACTGTTTTTT. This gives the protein CATRQQEDFRKLFF.

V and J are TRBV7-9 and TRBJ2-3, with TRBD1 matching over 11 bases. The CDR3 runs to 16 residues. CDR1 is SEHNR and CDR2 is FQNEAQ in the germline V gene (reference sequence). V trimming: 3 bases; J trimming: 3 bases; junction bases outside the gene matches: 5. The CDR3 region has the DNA TGTGCCAGCAGCTTGCTTAGGGACAGGGGGACAGATACGCAGTATTTT. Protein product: CASSLLRDRGTDTQYF.

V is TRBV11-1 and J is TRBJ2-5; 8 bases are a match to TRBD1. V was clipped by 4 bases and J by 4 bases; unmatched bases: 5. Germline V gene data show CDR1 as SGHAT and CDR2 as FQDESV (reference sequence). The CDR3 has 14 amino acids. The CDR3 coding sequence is TGTGCCAGCAGCTGGAGAGGACAGGGAGAGACCCAGTACTTC. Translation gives CASSWRGQGETQYF.

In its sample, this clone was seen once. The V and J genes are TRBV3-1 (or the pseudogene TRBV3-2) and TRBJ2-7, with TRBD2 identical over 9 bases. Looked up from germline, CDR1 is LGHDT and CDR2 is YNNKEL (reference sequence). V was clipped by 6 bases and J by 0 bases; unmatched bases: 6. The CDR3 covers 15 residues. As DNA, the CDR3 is TGTGCCAGCAGTTTTCTAGCGGGGAGCTCCTACGAGCAGTACTTC. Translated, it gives CASSFLAGSSYEQYF.

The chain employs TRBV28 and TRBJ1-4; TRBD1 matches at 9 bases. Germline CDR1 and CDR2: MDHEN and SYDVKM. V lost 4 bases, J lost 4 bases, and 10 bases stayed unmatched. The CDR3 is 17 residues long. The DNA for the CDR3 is TGTGCCAGCAGTTACCCCTCCGTGACAGGGGGTAATGAAAAACTGTTTTTT. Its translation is CASSYPSVTGGNEKLFF.

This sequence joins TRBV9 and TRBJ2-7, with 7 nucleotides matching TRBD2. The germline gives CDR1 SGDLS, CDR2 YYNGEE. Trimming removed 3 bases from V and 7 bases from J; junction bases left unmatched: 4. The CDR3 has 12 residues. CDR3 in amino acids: CASSEGRGEQYF. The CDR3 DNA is TGTGCCAGCAGCGAGGGGAGGGGTGAGCAGTACTTC.

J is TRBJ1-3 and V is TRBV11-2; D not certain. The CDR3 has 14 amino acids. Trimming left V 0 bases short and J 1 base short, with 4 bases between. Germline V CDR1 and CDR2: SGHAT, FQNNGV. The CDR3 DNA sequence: TGTGCCAGCAGCTTAGACAGGTCTGGAAACACCATATATTTT. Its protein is CASSLDRSGNTIYF.

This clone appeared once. The CDR3 spells CASSSRAVETQYF. The CDR3 DNA reads as TGTGCCAGCAGTAGTCGAGCCGTAGAGACCCAGTACTTC. V and J are TRBV11-2 and TRBJ2-5; D ambiguous. CDR1 is SGHAT and CDR2 is FQNNGV in the germline V gene. The germline V and J ends were trimmed by 6 bases and 4 bases, with 12 bases remaining between them. This CDR3 has 13 amino acids.

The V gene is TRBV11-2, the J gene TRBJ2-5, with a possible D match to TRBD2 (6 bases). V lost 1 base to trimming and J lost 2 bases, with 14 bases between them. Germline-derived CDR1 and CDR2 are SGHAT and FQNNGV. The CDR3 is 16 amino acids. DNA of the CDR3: TGTGCCAGCAGCTTAGGTACGGCGGGGCCACAAGAGACCCAGTACTTC. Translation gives CASSLGTAGPQETQYF.

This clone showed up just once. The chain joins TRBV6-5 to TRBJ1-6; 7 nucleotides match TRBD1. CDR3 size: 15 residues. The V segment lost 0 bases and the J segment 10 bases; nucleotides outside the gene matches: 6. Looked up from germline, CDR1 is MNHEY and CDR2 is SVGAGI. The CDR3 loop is CASSYSTTGRSPLHF. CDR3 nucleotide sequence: TGTGCCAGCAGTTACTCGACGACAGGGAGGTCACCCCTCCACTTT.

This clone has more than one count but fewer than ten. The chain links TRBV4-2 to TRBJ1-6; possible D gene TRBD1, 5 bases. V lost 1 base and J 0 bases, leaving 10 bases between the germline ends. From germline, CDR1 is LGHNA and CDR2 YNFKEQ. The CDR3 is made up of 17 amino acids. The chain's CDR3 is CASSQANRGSYNSPLHF. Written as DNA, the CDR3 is TGTGCCAGCAGCCAAGCGAATAGGGGCTCCTATAATTCACCCCTCCACTTT.

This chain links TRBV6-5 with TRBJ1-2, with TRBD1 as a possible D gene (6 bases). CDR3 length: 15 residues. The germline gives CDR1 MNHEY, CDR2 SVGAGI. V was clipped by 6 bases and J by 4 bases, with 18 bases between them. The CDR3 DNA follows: TGTGCCAGCAGAGGGGGGGGAAGACAGGTCTATGGCTACACCTTC. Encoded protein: CASRGGGRQVYGYTF.

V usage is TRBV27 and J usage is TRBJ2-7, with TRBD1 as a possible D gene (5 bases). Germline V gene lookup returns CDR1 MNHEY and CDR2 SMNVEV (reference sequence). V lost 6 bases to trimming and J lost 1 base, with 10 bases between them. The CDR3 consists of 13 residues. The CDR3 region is CASRSTGSYEQYF. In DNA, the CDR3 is TGTGCCAGCAGGTCAACAGGTTCCTACGAGCAGTACTTC.

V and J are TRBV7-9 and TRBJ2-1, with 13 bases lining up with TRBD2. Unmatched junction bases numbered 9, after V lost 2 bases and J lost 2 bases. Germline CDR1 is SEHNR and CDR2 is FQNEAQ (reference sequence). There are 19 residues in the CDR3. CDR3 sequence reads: CASSLWLGTSGGAYNEQFF. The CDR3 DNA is TGTGCCAGCAGCTTATGGTTAGGTACTAGCGGGGGGGCCTACAATGAGCAGTTCTTC.

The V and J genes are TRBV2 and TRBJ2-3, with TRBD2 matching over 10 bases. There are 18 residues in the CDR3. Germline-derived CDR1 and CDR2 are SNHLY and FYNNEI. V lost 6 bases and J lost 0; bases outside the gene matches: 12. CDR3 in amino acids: CASRSLAGAPFSTDTQYF. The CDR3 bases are TGTGCCAGCAGATCGCTAGCGGGGGCCCCGTTTAGCACAGATACGCAGTATTTT.

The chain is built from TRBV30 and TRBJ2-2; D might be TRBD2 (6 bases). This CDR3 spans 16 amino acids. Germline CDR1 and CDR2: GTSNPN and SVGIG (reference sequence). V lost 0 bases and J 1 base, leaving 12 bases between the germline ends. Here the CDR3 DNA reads TGTGCCTGGAGTGTACACAGCGGGCAGAACACCGGGGAGCTGTTTTTT. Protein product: CAWSVHSGQNTGELFF. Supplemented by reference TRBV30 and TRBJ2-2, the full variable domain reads SQTIHQWPATLVQPVGSPLSLECTVEGTSNPNLYWYRQAAGRGLQLLFYSVGIGQISSEVPQNLSASRPQDRQFILSSKKLLLSDSGFYLCAWSVHSGQNTGELFFGEGSRLTVL.

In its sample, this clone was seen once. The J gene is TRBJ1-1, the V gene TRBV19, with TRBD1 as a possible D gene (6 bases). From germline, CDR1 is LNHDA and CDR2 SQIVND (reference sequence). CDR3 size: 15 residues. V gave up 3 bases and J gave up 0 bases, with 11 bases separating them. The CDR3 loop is CASSISTGMNTEAFF. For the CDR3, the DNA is TGTGCCAGTAGTATTTCAACAGGGATGAACACTGAAGCTTTCTTT.

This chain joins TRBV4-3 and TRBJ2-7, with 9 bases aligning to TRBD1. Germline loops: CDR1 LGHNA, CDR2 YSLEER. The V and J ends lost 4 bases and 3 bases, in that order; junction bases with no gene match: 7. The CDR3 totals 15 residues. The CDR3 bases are TGCGCCAGCAGCCGGACCACAGGGGGCGACTACGAGCAGTACTTC. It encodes CASSRTTGGDYEQYF.

The CDR3 bases are TGTGCCAGCAGTTTATGGACAGGGGCTGAGCAGTTCTTC. As protein: CASSLWTGAEQFF. This sequence joins TRBV27 and TRBJ2-1; TRBD1 aligns across 9 bases. The germline gives CDR1 MNHEY, CDR2 SMNVEV (reference sequence). This CDR3 has 13 amino acids. V was pared by 1 base and J by 9 bases, with 1 base of the junction left unmatched.

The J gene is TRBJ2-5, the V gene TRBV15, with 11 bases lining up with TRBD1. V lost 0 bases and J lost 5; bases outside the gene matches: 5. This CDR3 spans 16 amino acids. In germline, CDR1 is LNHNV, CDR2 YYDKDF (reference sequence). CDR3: CATSRDGQGASETQYF. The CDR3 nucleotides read TGTGCCACCAGCAGAGACGGACAGGGGGCGAGTGAGACCCAGTACTTC.